Below, 15 T cell receptor beta chains from the same sample are listed, as sequenced in a study of blood T cell repertoires in COVID-19. The data were produced by immunoSEQ multiplex PCR, yet TCRdb's version contains in-frame clones alone and is incomplete. The data hold about 380,000 clones, with about 80% observed a single time. Sequencing was carried out using peripheral blood. The receptors were gathered from a human donor with acute or convalescent COVID-19. The donor label of this sample is uncertain.

The rearrangement links TRBV28 to TRBJ2-7, with D possibly being TRBD1 (5 bases). Germline lookup yields CDR1 MDHEN and CDR2 SYDVKM. CDR3 length: 15 amino acids. V lost 4 bases, J lost 2 bases, and 15 bases lay in between. The DNA for the CDR3 is TGTGCCAGCAGTTCCGAGGACACGCCAACCTACGAGCAGTACTTC. Its protein product is CASSSEDTPTYEQYF.

The chain joins TRBV11-2 to TRBJ2-7; D perhaps matches TRBD1 (5 bases). This CDR3 has 16 residues. Germline V gene data show CDR1 as SGHAT and CDR2 as FQNNGV. Trimming removed 7 bases from V and 2 bases from J, with 21 bases in between. The CDR3, as DNA: TGTGCCAGCACCCGAGCCCGGCAGGGTGGCACCTACGAGCAGTACTTC. Its protein product is CASTRARQGGTYEQYF.

The rearrangement joins TRBV29-1 to TRBJ1-1; 7 bases align to TRBD1. In germline, CDR1 is SQVTM, CDR2 ANQGSEA. The CDR3 sequence is 15 residues long. V dropped 3 bases and J dropped 0; count of bases not matched to a gene: 7. Written as DNA, the CDR3 is TGCAGCGTTGACCGGGACAGCCTCTTGAACACTGAAGCTTTCTTT. Translated, it gives CSVDRDSLLNTEAFF.

The rearrangement links TRBV6-2 or TRBV6-3 to TRBJ1-5; possible D gene TRBD1, 6 bases. Trimming removed 2 bases from V and 2 bases from J, with 13 bases in between. CDR1 and CDR2 from the germline V gene are MNHEY and SVGEGT. The CDR3 runs 16 residues. As DNA, the CDR3 is TGTGCCAGCAGTTACGAGGCGAGGACAGGCAATCAGCCCCAGCATTTT. It encodes CASSYEARTGNQPQHF.

This clone appeared a few times. V usage is TRBV18 and J usage is TRBJ2-7; tentatively, D is TRBD1 (7 bases). The V end was cut by 1 base, the J end by 5 bases, with 15 bases between. Germline values: CDR1 KGHSH, CDR2 LQKENI. This CDR3 comprises 15 residues. CDR3 amino acids: CASSPRRQGGNEQYF. CDR3 nucleotide sequence: TGTGCCAGCTCACCACGGCGGCAGGGGGGTAACGAGCAGTACTTC.

The chain employs TRBV4-1 and TRBJ2-3; TRBD2 aligns across 7 bases. V gave up 3 bases and J gave up 2 bases; unmatched junction bases: 8. Germline values: CDR1 MGHRA, CDR2 YSYEKL. This CDR3 region has 16 residues. The CDR3 nucleotides read TGCGCCAGCAGCCACACTGGGAGGGCAATCACAGATACGCAGTATTTT. Its protein product is CASSHTGRAITDTQYF.

V usage is TRBV5-4 and J usage is TRBJ2-6, with TRBD1 identical over 7 bases. The CDR3 contains 16 residues. The germline V gene encodes CDR1 SGHNT and CDR2 YYREEE (reference sequence). J gave up 0 bases and V 4 bases, and 4 bases lay outside the gene matches. The DNA of the CDR3 is TGTGCCAGCAGCCAGGGGGTGGTCTCTGGGGCCAACGTCCTGACTTTC. Translation: CASSQGVVSGANVLTF.

This chain joins TRBV7-2 and TRBJ1-1; tentative D call: TRBD1 (5 bases). This CDR3 is built from 14 residues. Between the trimmed V and J ends, which lost 7 bases and 0 bases, there was a span of 12 bases. Germline CDR1 is SGHTA and CDR2 is FQGNSA. Written as DNA, the CDR3 is TGTGCCAGCACCTTGGGGGGGGTGAACACTGAAGCTTTCTTT. It translates to CASTLGGVNTEAFF.

The chain has TRBV28 and TRBJ2-2; no clear D. The germline gives CDR1 MDHEN, CDR2 SYDVKM. V gave up 4 bases and J gave up 1 base, with 7 bases separating them. The CDR3 is 14 residues long. In DNA form, the CDR3 reads TGTGCCAGCAGTTACCGACTGAACACCGGGGAGCTGTTTTTT. Amino acids: CASSYRLNTGELFF.

This clone was seen only a few times. This sequence joins TRBV3-1 (or the pseudogene TRBV3-2) and TRBJ1-2, with 7 bases that match TRBD1. Trimming took 6 bases from V and 8 from J; bases not matched to a gene: 9. The V gene's germline CDR1 is LGHDT and CDR2 YNNKEL (reference sequence). The CDR3 covers 13 residues. CDR3 coding DNA: TGTGCCAGCAGTGGACAGGCGTACATAGGCTACACCTTC. It specifies CASSGQAYIGYTF.

The chain is built from TRBV28 and TRBJ2-7; 10 bases line up with TRBD2. With V trimmed by 3 bases and J by 5 bases, 7 bases remained unmatched. CDR1 MDHEN and CDR2 SYDVKM come from the germline V gene. This CDR3 has 15 residues. CDR3 DNA: TGTGCCAGCAGTTTTAGGCGTCTAGCGGGAGACGAGCAGTACTTC. Residues: CASSFRRLAGDEQYF.

The chain employs TRBV19 and TRBJ1-4, with 7 positions matching TRBD1. Trimming cost V 7 bases and J 0 bases; bases outside gene matches: 5. This CDR3 spans 15 amino acids. The germline V gene encodes CDR1 LNHDA and CDR2 SQIVND (reference sequence). CDR3 loop: CASKATGATNEKLFF. CDR3 coding DNA: TGTGCCAGTAAAGCCACAGGGGCAACTAATGAAAAACTGTTTTTT.

Note on this clone: The sample holds other DNA sequences that translate to the same CDR3. The rearrangement joins TRBV6-5 to TRBJ1-2, with D tentatively TRBD1 (6 bases). CDR3 length: 11 amino acids. V was shortened by 5 bases and J by 5 bases, with 6 bases between the two germline ends. CDR1 MNHEY and CDR2 SVGAGI come from the germline V gene. The CDR3 coding sequence is TGTGCCAGCAGTCAGGGGTATGGCTACACCTTC. Translation: CASSQGYGYTF.

The CDR3 coding sequence is TGTGCCAGCAGCCCGTTAGCGGGGGGGCCGGGTACGCAGTATTTT. This translates into CASSPLAGGPGTQYF. The rearrangement uses TRBV3-1 (or the pseudogene TRBV3-2) and TRBJ2-3; 11 bases fit TRBD2. Per germline, CDR1 LGHDT and CDR2 YNNKEL (reference sequence). J was trimmed by 8 bases and V by 4 bases; bases with no gene match: 8. The CDR3 runs to 15 residues.

V usage is TRBV2 and J usage is TRBJ2-7; D perhaps matches TRBD2 (6 bases). V gave up 7 bases and J gave up 0 bases, with 13 bases separating them. The CDR3 runs to 14 residues. Germline V gives CDR1 SNHLY, CDR2 FYNNEI. This CDR3 reads CASTRDFYSYEQYF. The DNA for the CDR3 is TGTGCCAGCACCAGGGACTTTTACTCCTACGAGCAGTACTTC.